These 8 T cell receptor beta chains were sequenced from one sample in a study of cytomegalovirus exposure and HLA in healthy donors. This PCR relied on a set of 60 Vbeta primers and 13 Jbeta primers. TCRdb's copy holds only in-frame clones and misses some; the assay was immunoSEQ multiplex PCR. The sample records 35,000 to 45,000 clones, about 72% being singletons. Material for sequencing was PBMCs. Every receptor here comes from a young man in good health and CMV-seronegative.

The chain uses TRBV27 and TRBJ2-7; 10 positions match TRBD2. Germline trimming cut 4 bases from V and 7 bases from J; bases unmatched to any gene: 7. The CDR3 contains 14 residues. Germline loops: CDR1 MNHEY, CDR2 SMNVEV (reference sequence). The CDR3 DNA sequence: TGTGCCAGCAGTTCTGACCCGGGACTAGCGGAGCAGTACTTC. Translated, it gives CASSSDPGLAEQYF.

The genes are TRBV6-5 and TRBJ2-7; TRBD1 agrees at 8 bases. This CDR3 contains 15 residues. With 5 bases clipped from V and 9 bases from J, the junction kept 15 bases outside the gene matches. The germline CDR1 and CDR2 sequences are MNHEY and SVGAGI. This chain's CDR3 is CASSPQGVGRTRQYF. The CDR3 DNA follows: TGTGCCAGCAGTCCACAGGGGGTAGGTCGTACGAGGCAGTACTTC.

The chain carries TRBV6-6 and TRBJ1-1; 10 bases match TRBD1. There are 15 residues in the CDR3. The germline CDR1 and CDR2 sequences are MNHNY and SVGAGI (reference sequence). V lost 3 bases and J lost 5; bases outside the gene matches: 6. DNA of the CDR3: TGTGCCAGCAGTTATCCCCGGACAGGGGGAACTGAAGCTTTCTTT. It codes for CASSYPRTGGTEAFF.

The V and J genes are TRBV10-2 and TRBJ2-5, with D tentatively TRBD1 (6 bases). V was clipped by 7 bases and J by 5 bases, with 20 bases between them. CDR1 and CDR2 (germline): WSHSY, SAAADI. The CDR3 loop spans 15 amino acids. The CDR3 region is CASTRTASSLETQYF. CDR3 coding DNA: TGCGCCAGCACCAGGACAGCCTCGAGTCTGGAGACCCAGTACTTC.

The chain recombines TRBV6-1 with TRBJ2-7, with 9 bases matching TRBD2. The germline gives CDR1 MNHNS, CDR2 SASEGT. V lost 4 bases and J lost 4; bases outside the gene matches: 8. CDR3 length equals 15 residues. CDR3 sequence reads: CASSGPGGGAYEQYF. The CDR3 region has the DNA TGTGCCAGCAGTGGCCCCGGCGGGGGGGCTTACGAGCAGTACTTC.

The chain recombines TRBV27 with TRBJ2-1, with D uncertain. In germline, CDR1 is MNHEY, CDR2 SMNVEV (reference sequence). This CDR3 is built from 14 residues. V lost 1 base and J 6 bases, leaving 10 bases between the germline ends. The CDR3 spells CASSLYGATNEQFF. The CDR3 region has the DNA TGTGCCAGCAGTTTATATGGAGCCACCAATGAGCAGTTCTTC.

This clone was seen only a few times. V gene TRBV4-3 combines with J gene TRBJ1-6, with D unclear. With 2 bases removed from V and 3 bases from J, the gap between germline ends came to 8 bases. The CDR3 loop spans 15 amino acids. CDR1 and CDR2 (germline): LGHNA, YSLEER. This CDR3 is CASSQTKSYNSPLHF. CDR3 nucleotides: TGCGCCAGCAGCCAAACTAAGAGCTATAATTCACCCCTCCACTTT.

In this sample, this clone turned up once. The chain has TRBV19 and TRBJ1-5; D is perhaps TRBD1 (6 bases). CDR1 and CDR2 from the germline V gene are LNHDA and SQIVND (reference sequence). The CDR3 loop spans 14 amino acids. V was trimmed by 6 bases and J by 4 bases, leaving 13 bases between them. CDR3 protein: CASSRQETNQPQHF. Written as DNA, the CDR3 is TGTGCCAGTAGCCGACAGGAGACGAATCAGCCCCAGCATTTT.